This T cell receptor beta chain is drawn from a study of T cells expressing NK-cell markers. Study as a whole: Seven of the eight sequenced donors were classified as HCMV-seropositive, and one was classified as seronegative. Study conclusions and caveats: No clear determination of HCMV specificity was made for expanded NKG2C+ T cell clones. Dominance of the CD3+CD56-NKG2C+ fraction by these clonotypes also held in a handful of donors.

TCRdb reprocessed the 5' RACE reads and stores each CDR3 protein as one record, lacking DNA. This sample's clone table lists 350,000 to 500,000 distinct CDR3 sequences. About this clonotype itself: Its matching antigen is unknown.

The CDR3 runs 13 residues. Germline CDR1 and CDR2: ENHRY and SYGVKD. The sequence was collected from a woman aged 18 to 75 in good health. The chain is built from TRBV10-3 and TRBJ1-2; TCRdb picks TRBD1, but there is no DNA to check that call. The sample was blood T cells: a sorted CD56 or NKG2C T cell subset, CD4+ or CD8+ T cells, or bulk PBMC T cells (not recorded which). The CDR3 loop is CATVDRVNYGYTF.